What follows are 9 T cell receptor beta chains derived from one specimen sequenced in a study of blood T cell repertoires in COVID-19. Measured with immunoSEQ multiplex PCR; TCRdb has only the in-frame clones, and not every one. The table records approximately 140,000 clones, around 80% of them present only once. What was sequenced was peripheral blood. All receptors come from a human donor in a cohort sampled during active COVID-19.

The rearrangement links TRBV30 to TRBJ1-1; 7 bases match TRBD1. Germline CDR1 is GTSNPN and CDR2 is SVGIG (reference sequence). The length of the CDR3 is 15 residues. J gave up 1 base and V 2 bases, and 7 bases lay outside the gene matches. CDR3 DNA: TGTGCCTGGAGTTCGCCCGACAGGGCGAACACTGAAGCTTTCTTT. This translates into CAWSSPDRANTEAFF.

The chain links TRBV19 to TRBJ1-1, with D maybe TRBD1 (5 bases). This CDR3 has 17 amino acids. Trimming took off 4 bases at V and 1 base at J, with 19 bases between the two ends. CDR1 and CDR2 from the germline V gene are LNHDA and SQIVND (reference sequence). This chain's CDR3 is CASSTYNGQGTNTEAFF. CDR3 nucleotide sequence: TGTGCCAGTAGTACCTATAATGGGCAGGGAACGAACACTGAAGCTTTCTTT.

The rearrangement joins TRBV9 to TRBJ2-2, with TRBD2 matching 14 bases. This CDR3 has 17 residues. The V gene's germline CDR1 is SGDLS and CDR2 YYNGEE. The J segment lost 6 bases and the V segment lost 2 bases, leaving 6 bases of the junction unmatched. The CDR3 nucleotides read TGTGCCAGCAGCGTCGGACTAGCGGGGGGCCGTTCCGGGGAGCTGTTTTTT. Protein product: CASSVGLAGGRSGELFF.

J is TRBJ2-5 and V is TRBV12-3 or TRBV12-4; tentative D call: TRBD2 (6 bases). The V end was cut by 8 bases, the J end by 6 bases, with 10 bases between. CDR3 length equals 11 residues. CDR3 sequence: CASGRSKTQYF. Here the CDR3 DNA reads TGTGCCAGCGGGAGGAGTAAGACCCAGTACTTC.

A few counts support this clone. The chain is built from TRBV11-2 and TRBJ2-5; 11 bases fit TRBD2. This CDR3 is built from 15 residues. CDR1 is SGHAT and CDR2 is FQNNGV in the germline V gene. Trimming cost V 5 bases and J 4 bases; bases outside gene matches: 6. CDR3 sequence reads: CASSNSGGAVETQYF. CDR3 bases: TGTGCCAGCAGCAATAGCGGGGGGGCGGTAGAGACCCAGTACTTC.

V usage is TRBV7-2 and J usage is TRBJ1-2, with TRBD1 matching 8 bases. V trimming: 4 bases; J trimming: 3 bases; junction bases outside the gene matches: 10. The CDR3 sequence is 16 residues long. Germline CDR1 reads SGHTA; CDR2 reads FQGNSA. CDR3 DNA: TGTGCCAGCAGCTACAGGACAGGGACCACCGACTATGGCTACACCTTC. This translates into CASSYRTGTTDYGYTF.

V usage is TRBV19 and J usage is TRBJ2-5; 8 bases align to TRBD1. Germline V gene data show CDR1 as LNHDA and CDR2 as SQIVND (reference sequence). This CDR3 comprises 15 residues. V shed 6 bases, J shed 4 bases, and the junction held 10 bases outside the gene matches. CDR3 sequence reads: CASRPQGAGRETQYF. Here the CDR3 DNA reads TGTGCCAGTAGACCTCAGGGGGCGGGTAGAGAGACCCAGTACTTC.

The V gene is TRBV7-2, the J gene TRBJ2-3, with D possibly being TRBD1 (6 bases). This CDR3 is built from 15 residues. Trimming removed 0 bases at V and 0 bases at J, with 7 bases between. Germline CDR1 reads SGHTA; CDR2 reads FQGNSA. CDR3 residues: CASSLAGQSTDTQYF. The CDR3 region has the DNA TGTGCCAGCAGCTTAGCCGGACAGAGCACAGATACGCAGTATTTT.

The chain employs TRBV18 and TRBJ1-4; D is undetermined. The germline CDR1 and CDR2 sequences are KGHSH and LQKENI. The CDR3 sequence is 16 residues long. V was cut by 3 bases and J by 4 bases, with 15 bases left in between. The CDR3 region has the DNA TGTGCCAGCTCACCTTCTATACAGTATGGTAATGAAAAACTGTTTTTT. Translating it yields CASSPSIQYGNEKLFF.